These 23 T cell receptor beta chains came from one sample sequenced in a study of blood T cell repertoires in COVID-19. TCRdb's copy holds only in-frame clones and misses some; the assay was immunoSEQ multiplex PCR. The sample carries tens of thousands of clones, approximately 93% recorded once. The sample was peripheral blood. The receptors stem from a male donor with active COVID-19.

The CDR3 bases are TGCGCCAGCAGTTATGGACTAGCGGGGGTGGAGCAGTTCTTC. This translates into CASSYGLAGVEQFF. The chain joins TRBV10-2 to TRBJ2-1; the match to TRBD2 covers 13 bases. Germline V gene data show CDR1 as WSHSY and CDR2 as SAAADI. Germline trimming cut 5 bases from V and 10 bases from J; bases unmatched to any gene: 5. There are 14 residues in the CDR3.

The chain's CDR3 is CATRTGNYGYTF. In nucleotides, the CDR3 is TGTGCCACCCGGACAGGAAACTATGGCTACACCTTC. The V and J genes are TRBV25-1 and TRBJ1-2, with TRBD1 identical over 7 bases. Germline V gene sequence: CDR1 MGHDK, CDR2 SYGVNS. CDR3 size: 12 residues. V lost 10 bases and J lost 2; bases outside the gene matches: 4.

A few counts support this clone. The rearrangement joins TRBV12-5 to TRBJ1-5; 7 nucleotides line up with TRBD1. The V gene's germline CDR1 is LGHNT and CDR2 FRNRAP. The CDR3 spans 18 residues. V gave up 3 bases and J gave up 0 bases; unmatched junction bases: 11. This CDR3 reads CASGFLGQTINSNQPQHF. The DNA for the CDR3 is TGTGCTAGTGGTTTTTTGGGACAGACTATCAATAGCAATCAGCCCCAGCATTTT.

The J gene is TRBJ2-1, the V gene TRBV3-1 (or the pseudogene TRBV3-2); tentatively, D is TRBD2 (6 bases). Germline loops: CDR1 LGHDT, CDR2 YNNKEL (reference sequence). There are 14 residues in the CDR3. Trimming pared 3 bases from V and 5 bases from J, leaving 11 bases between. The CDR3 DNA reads TGTGCCAGCAGCCACTTGGGACTTGACAATGAGCAGTTCTTC. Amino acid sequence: CASSHLGLDNEQFF.

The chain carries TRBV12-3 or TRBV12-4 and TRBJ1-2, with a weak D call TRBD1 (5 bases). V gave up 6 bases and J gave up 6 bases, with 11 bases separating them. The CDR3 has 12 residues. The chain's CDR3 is CASRQTEHGYTF. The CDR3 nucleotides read TGTGCCAGCAGACAGACAGAGCATGGCTACACCTTC.

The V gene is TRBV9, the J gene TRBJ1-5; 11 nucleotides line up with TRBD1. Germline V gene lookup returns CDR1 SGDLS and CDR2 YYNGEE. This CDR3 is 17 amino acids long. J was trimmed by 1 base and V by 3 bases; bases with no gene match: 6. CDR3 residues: CASSGGQGVWSNQPQHF. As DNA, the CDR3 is TGTGCCAGCAGCGGGGGACAGGGGGTATGGAGCAATCAGCCCCAGCATTTT.

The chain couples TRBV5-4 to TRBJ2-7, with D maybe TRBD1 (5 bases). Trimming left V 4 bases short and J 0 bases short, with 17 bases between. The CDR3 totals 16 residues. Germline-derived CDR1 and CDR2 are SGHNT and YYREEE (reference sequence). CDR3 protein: CASSLRTRTVSYEQYF. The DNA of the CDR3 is TGTGCCAGCAGCCTGCGGACACGTACCGTCTCCTACGAGCAGTACTTC.

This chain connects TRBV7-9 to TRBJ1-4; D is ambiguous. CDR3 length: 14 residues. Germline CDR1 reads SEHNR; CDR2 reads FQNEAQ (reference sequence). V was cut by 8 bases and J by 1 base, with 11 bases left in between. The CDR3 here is CASGRAGTNEKLFF. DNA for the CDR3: TGTGCCAGCGGGAGGGCGGGAACTAATGAAAAACTGTTTTTT.

The CDR3 coding sequence is TGTGCCAGCAGCCGACAGGGGACGGGAAACACCATATATTTT. This encodes CASSRQGTGNTIYF. The chain combines TRBV3-1 (or the pseudogene TRBV3-2) with TRBJ1-3; 8 positions agree with TRBD1. The junction had 3 bases not matched to a gene; V was cut back by 4 bases and J by 4 bases. This CDR3 has 14 residues. CDR1 and CDR2 from the germline V gene are LGHDT and YNNKEL (reference sequence).

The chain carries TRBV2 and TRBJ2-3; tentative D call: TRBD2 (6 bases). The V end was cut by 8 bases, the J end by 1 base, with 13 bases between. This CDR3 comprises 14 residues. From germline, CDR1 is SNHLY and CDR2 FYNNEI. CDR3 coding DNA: TGTGCCAGCGGCGGGTTAGCGGGCACAGATACGCAGTATTTT. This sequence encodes CASGGLAGTDTQYF. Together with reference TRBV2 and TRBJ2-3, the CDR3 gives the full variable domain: EPEVTQTPSHQVTQMGQEVILRCVPISNHLYFYWYRQILGQKVEFLVSFYNNEISEKSEIFDDQFSVERPDGSNFTLKIRSTKLEDSAMYFCASGGLAGTDTQYFGPGTRLTVL.

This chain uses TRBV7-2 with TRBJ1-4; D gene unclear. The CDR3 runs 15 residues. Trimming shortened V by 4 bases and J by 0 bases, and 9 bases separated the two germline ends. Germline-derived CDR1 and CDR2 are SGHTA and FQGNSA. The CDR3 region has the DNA TGTGCCAGCAGCTGGGCTTTTTCAACTAATGAAAAACTGTTTTTT. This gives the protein CASSWAFSTNEKLFF.

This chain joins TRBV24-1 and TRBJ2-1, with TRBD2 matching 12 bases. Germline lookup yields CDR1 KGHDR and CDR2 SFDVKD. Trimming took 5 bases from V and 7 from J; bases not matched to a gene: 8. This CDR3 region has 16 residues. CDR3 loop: CATSGPLAGGPNEQFF. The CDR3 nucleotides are TGTGCCACCAGTGGCCCCCTAGCGGGGGGGCCAAATGAGCAGTTCTTC.

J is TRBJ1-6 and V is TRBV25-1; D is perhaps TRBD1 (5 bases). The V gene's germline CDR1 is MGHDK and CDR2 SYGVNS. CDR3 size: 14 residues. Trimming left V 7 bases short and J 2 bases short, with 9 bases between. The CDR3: CASTTQAYNSPLHF. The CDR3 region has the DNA TGTGCCAGCACCACACAGGCCTATAATTCACCCCTCCACTTT.

DNA for the CDR3: TGTGCCAGCGCTCCGGTGGGAGGAAGCACAGATACGCAGTATTTT. Encoded protein: CASAPVGGSTDTQYF. J is TRBJ2-3 and V is TRBV3-1 (or the pseudogene TRBV3-2), with D tentatively TRBD2 (6 bases). CDR1 and CDR2 (germline): LGHDT, YNNKEL (reference sequence). The germline V and J ends were trimmed by 8 bases and 0 bases, with 15 bases remaining between them. The CDR3 is 15 amino acids.

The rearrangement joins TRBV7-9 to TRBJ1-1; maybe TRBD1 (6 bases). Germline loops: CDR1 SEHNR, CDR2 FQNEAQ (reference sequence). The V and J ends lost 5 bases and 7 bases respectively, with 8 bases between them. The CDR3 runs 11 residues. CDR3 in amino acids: CASSLDSEAFF. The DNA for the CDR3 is TGTGCCAGCAGCCTGGACAGTGAAGCTTTCTTT.

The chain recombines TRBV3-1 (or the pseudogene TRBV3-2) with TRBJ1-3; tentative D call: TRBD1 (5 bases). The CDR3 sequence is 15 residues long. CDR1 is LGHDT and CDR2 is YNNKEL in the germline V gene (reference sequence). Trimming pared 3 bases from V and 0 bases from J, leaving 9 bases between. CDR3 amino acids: CASSHKDNSGNTIYF. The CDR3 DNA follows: TGTGCCAGCAGCCATAAGGACAACTCTGGAAACACCATATATTTT.

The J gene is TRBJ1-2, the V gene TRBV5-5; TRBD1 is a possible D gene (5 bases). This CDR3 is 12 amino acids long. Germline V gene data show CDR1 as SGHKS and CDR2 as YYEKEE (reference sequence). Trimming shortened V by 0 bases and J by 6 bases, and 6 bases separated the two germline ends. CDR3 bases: TGTGCCAGCAGCTTGGAAGGGGATGGCTACACCTTC. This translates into CASSLEGDGYTF. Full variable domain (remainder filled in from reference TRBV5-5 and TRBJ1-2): DAGVTQSPTHLIKTRGQQVTLRCSPISGHKSVSWYQQVLGQGPQFIFQYYEKEERGRGNFPDRFSARQFPNYSSELNVNALLLGDSALYLCASSLEGDGYTFGSGTRLTVV.

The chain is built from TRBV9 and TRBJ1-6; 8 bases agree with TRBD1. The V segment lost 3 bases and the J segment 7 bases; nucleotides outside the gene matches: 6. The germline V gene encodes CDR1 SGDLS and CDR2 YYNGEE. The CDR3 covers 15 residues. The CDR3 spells CASSAFWTGNSPLHF. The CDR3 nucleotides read TGTGCCAGCAGCGCCTTCTGGACAGGGAATTCACCCCTCCACTTT.

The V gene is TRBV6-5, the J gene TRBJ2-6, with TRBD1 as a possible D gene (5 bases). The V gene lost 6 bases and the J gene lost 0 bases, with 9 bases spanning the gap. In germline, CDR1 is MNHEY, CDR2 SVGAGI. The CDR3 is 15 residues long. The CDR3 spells CASRTDSSGANVLTF. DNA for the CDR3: TGTGCCAGCAGAACCGACAGCTCTGGGGCCAACGTCCTGACTTTC.

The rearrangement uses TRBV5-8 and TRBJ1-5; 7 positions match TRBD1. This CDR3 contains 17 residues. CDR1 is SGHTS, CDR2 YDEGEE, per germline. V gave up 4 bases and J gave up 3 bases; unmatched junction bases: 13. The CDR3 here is CASSSDRVLGSNQPQHF. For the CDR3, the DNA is TGTGCCAGCAGCAGTGACAGGGTGCTAGGCTCCAATCAGCCCCAGCATTTT.

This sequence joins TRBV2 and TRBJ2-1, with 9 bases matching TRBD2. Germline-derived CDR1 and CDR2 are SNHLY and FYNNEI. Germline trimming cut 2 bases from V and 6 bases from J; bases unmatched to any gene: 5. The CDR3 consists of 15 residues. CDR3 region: CASSELRGGANEQFF. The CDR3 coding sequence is TGTGCCAGCAGTGAACTCCGCGGGGGGGCCAATGAGCAGTTCTTC.

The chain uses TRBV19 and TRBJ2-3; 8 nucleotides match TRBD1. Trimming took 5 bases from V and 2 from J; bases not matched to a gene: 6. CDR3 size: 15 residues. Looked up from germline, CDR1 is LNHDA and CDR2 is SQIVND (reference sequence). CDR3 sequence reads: CASSPGQGATDTQYF. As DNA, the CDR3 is TGTGCCAGTAGTCCAGGCCAGGGGGCCACAGATACGCAGTATTTT.

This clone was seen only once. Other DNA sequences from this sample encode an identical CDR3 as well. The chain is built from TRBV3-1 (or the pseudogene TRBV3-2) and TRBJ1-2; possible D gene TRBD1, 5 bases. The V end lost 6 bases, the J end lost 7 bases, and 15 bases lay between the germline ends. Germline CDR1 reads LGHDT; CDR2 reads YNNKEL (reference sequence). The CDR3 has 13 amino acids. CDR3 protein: CASSLGGGGGYTF. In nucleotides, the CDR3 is TGTGCCAGCAGTCTCGGCGGGGGGGGTGGCTACACCTTC.